These 7 T cell receptor beta chains originate from one sample sequenced in a study of blood T cell repertoires in COVID-19. TCRdb's copy holds only in-frame clones and misses some; the assay was immunoSEQ multiplex PCR. The data show approximately 190,000 clones, around four fifths seen once. The sequencing sample was made of peripheral blood. The source of these receptors is a woman aged 40 to 50 with acute or convalescent COVID-19.

The gene calls are TRBV7-3 and TRBJ2-7; TRBD1 matches at 9 bases. This CDR3 comprises 13 residues. Trimming removed 11 bases from V and 6 bases from J; junction bases left unmatched: 11. Germline V gene sequence: CDR1 SGHTA, CDR2 FQGTGA. The CDR3 DNA is TGTGCCGGCAAGCGGGGACAGGGTGTCGAGCAGTACTTC. Translated, it gives CAGKRGQGVEQYF. Drawing the rest from reference TRBV7-3 and TRBJ2-7, the complete variable domain is GAGVSQTPSNKVTEKGKYVELRCDPISGHTALYWYRQSLGQGPEFLIYFQGTGAADDSGLPNDRFFAVRPEGSVSTLKIQRTERGDSAVYLCAGKRGQGVEQYFGPGTRLTVT.

The chain has TRBV23-1 and TRBJ1-5; D unclear. Being an ORF, TRBV23-1 has a function that is uncertain. This CDR3 is built from 15 residues. V was trimmed by 10 bases and J by 5 bases, leaving 21 bases between them. Here the CDR3 reads CATPLGRLVDQPQHF. For the CDR3, the DNA is TGCGCCACCCCGCTGGGGAGACTAGTCGATCAGCCCCAGCATTTT.

This clone was recorded once. The chain employs TRBV7-2 and TRBJ2-2, with 7 bases matching TRBD2. Germline V CDR1 and CDR2: SGHTA, FQGNSA. This CDR3 region has 16 residues. The V segment lost 2 bases and the J segment 0 bases; nucleotides outside the gene matches: 3. CDR3 DNA: TGTGCCAGCAGCTTATTTCTAGCGGCGAACACCGGGGAGCTGTTTTTT. It translates to CASSLFLAANTGELFF.

The chain employs TRBV10-3 and TRBJ1-1; D may be TRBD1 (6 bases). V shed 5 bases and J shed 1 base, with 11 bases lying between them. CDR1 ENHRY and CDR2 SYGVKD come from the germline V gene. CDR3 length: 14 residues. The CDR3 protein is CAISHSGANTEAFF. The CDR3 DNA reads TGTGCCATCAGTCACTCAGGGGCGAACACTGAAGCTTTCTTT.

The chain couples TRBV27 to TRBJ2-7; 8 positions match TRBD2. Trimming removed 5 bases from V and 6 bases from J; junction bases left unmatched: 12. The V gene's germline CDR1 is MNHEY and CDR2 SMNVEV (reference sequence). The CDR3 is 15 amino acids. CDR3 amino acids: CASSATGGPSGEQYF. The CDR3 DNA reads TGTGCCAGCAGTGCTACGGGAGGGCCCAGTGGCGAGCAGTACTTC.

This clone was recorded only once. This sequence joins TRBV5-4 and TRBJ2-1; 9 bases fit TRBD2. The CDR3 covers 15 residues. Trimming at V came to 3 bases and at J to 3 bases, leaving 4 bases not matched to a gene. Germline V CDR1 and CDR2: SGHNT, YYREEE (reference sequence). CDR3 bases: TGTGCCAGCAGCTATAGCGGGGGAGTCTACAATGAGCAGTTCTTC. This gives the protein CASSYSGGVYNEQFF.

This rearrangement joins TRBV3-1 (or the pseudogene TRBV3-2) to TRBJ2-1; 13 bases are shared with TRBD2. J lost 7 bases, V lost 8 bases, and 5 bases had no gene match. The CDR3 is made up of 14 amino acids. Germline V gene data show CDR1 as LGHDT and CDR2 as YNNKEL (reference sequence). The CDR3 DNA is TGTGCCAGCGCCGGACTAGCGGGAGTGAATGAGCAGTTCTTC. Translation gives CASAGLAGVNEQFF.